Listed here are 14 T cell receptor beta chains from one sample, sequenced in a study of T cell clonality in common variable immunodeficiency. The assay was immunoSEQ multiplex PCR, and TCRdb's table has in-frame clones only and misses some. The repertoire shows some 28,000 clones, none seen only once; the top ten take 10% to 15%. Source material: peripheral blood mononuclear cells. The receptors come from a person aged 18 to 75 in good health.

This clone has more than one count but fewer than ten. The read is 3 residues too short to cover the CDR3 end, so that end is filled in from the germline J gene. The V call is TRBV19, the J call TRBJ2-7; possible D gene TRBD1, 6 bases. Germline values: CDR1 LNHDA, CDR2 SQIVND (reference sequence). This CDR3 is 15 amino acids long. Trimming left V 1 base short and J 3 bases short, with 13 bases between. The chain's CDR3 is CASSIAAWGLYEQYF. The sequenced part of the CDR3 DNA is TGTGCCAGTAGTATAGCGGCTTGGGGGCTCTACGAG.

This clone was observed at least ten times. The read ends 3 residues shy of where the CDR3 ends; the end is completed using the germline J gene. The J gene is TRBJ2-7, the V gene TRBV6-1; weak D call: TRBD2 (6 bases). Looked up from germline, CDR1 is MNHNS and CDR2 is SASEGT. V was clipped by 2 bases and J by 5 bases, with 19 bases between them. This CDR3 contains 16 residues. The DNA read from the CDR3 is TGTGCCAGCAGTGAATCCCTCTGGACTATCCGCGACGAG. Its translation is CASSESLWTIRDE. The entire CDR3 reads CASSESLWTIRDEQYF.

This clone was counted only a few times. The CDR3 end is not reached by the read, which stops 3 residues before it; the germline J gene fills it in. This sequence joins TRBV7-2 and TRBJ2-5, with no clear D. Per germline, CDR1 SGHTA and CDR2 FQGNSA. This CDR3 has 13 amino acids. CDR3 DNA, as far as it was read: TGTGCCAGCAGCACCCCACCCCTAGATACC. This sequence encodes CASSTPPLDT. The whole CDR3 reads CASSTPPLDTQYF. The variable domain in full, completed from reference TRBV7-2 and TRBJ2-5, reads GAGVSQSPSNKVTEKGKDVELRCDPISGHTALYWYRQSLGQGLEFLIYFQGNSAPDKSGLPSDRFSAERTGGSVSTLTIQRTQQEDSAVYLCASSTPPLDTQYFGPGTRLLVL.

This clone has a count of ten or more. One junction end does not reproduce the germline sequence, and a read error may be involved. The read ends 3 residues before the CDR3 terminus; that terminus is restored from the germline J gene. This rearrangement joins TRBV7-7 to TRBJ2-2; unclear D gene. The CDR3 spans 13 residues. The germline V gene encodes CDR1 SSHAT and CDR2 FNYEAQ (reference sequence). The sequenced CDR3 bases are TGTGCTAGCAGCTTACTGAACACCGGGGAG. It codes for CASSLLNTGE. The full CDR3 sequence reads CASSLLNTGELFF.

The table lists this clone with many counts. The CDR3 is cut off 3 residues early in the read; its end comes from the germline J gene. The V call is TRBV30, the J call TRBJ2-7, with D maybe TRBD1 (5 bases). This CDR3 has 15 residues. Germline V gives CDR1 GTSNPN, CDR2 SVGIG (reference sequence). V was pared by 2 bases and J by 3 bases, with 17 bases between. The CDR3 is CAWSPRAGLYYEQYF. The part of the CDR3 DNA that was read is TGTGCCTGGAGTCCTCGGGCAGGGTTATACTACGAG. The full variable domain, in which reference TRBV30 and TRBJ2-7 provide the parts outside the CDR3, is SQTIHQWPATLVQPVGSPLSLECTVEGTSNPNLYWYRQAAGRGLQLLFYSVGIGQISSEVPQNLSASRPQDRQFILSSKKLLLSDSGFYLCAWSPRAGLYYEQYFGPGTRLTVT.

With regard to this clone: The sequence runs out 3 residues before the end of the CDR3; the remainder is reconstructed from the germline J gene. This chain joins TRBV18 and TRBJ2-2; D possibly corresponds to TRBD2 (5 bases). The germline V gene encodes CDR1 KGHSH and CDR2 LQKENI. The CDR3 is 15 amino acids. The sequenced CDR3 bases are TGTGCCAGCTCACCCTCTAGCTCCTATAATTCACCG. Translating it yields CASSPSSSYNSP. The entire CDR3 reads CASSPSSSYNSPLFF.

In its sample, this clone was seen a few times. The CDR3 region is CASSERGAGGTEAFF. CDR3 DNA, as far as it was read: TGTGCCAGCAGTGAGCGGGGCGCGGGAGGCACTGAA. The chain has TRBV2 and TRBJ1-1; D may be TRBD1 (5 bases). The read is 3 residues too short to cover the CDR3 end, so that end is filled in from the germline J gene. The CDR3 spans 15 residues. In germline, CDR1 is SNHLY, CDR2 FYNNEI. Trimming left V 3 bases short and J 4 bases short, with 15 bases between.

This clone appeared many times. The CDR3 goes on 3 residues after the read ends, and that part is filled in from the germline J gene. This chain uses TRBV19 with TRBJ2-7; 11 bases are shared with TRBD2. The ends lost 8 bases at V and 2 bases at J; junction bases unmatched: 5. The CDR3 totals 14 residues. Germline V gene data show CDR1 as LNHDA and CDR2 as SQIVND (reference sequence). The covered CDR3 bases are TGTGCCAGTCCGACTAGCGGGGCCCCCTACGAG. Translation gives CASPTSGAPYE. The whole CDR3 is CASPTSGAPYEQYF.

This clone has a count of ten or more. The CDR3 goes on 3 residues after the read ends, and that part is filled in from the germline J gene. This sequence joins TRBV4-2 and TRBJ2-3, with 11 positions matching TRBD2. Looked up from germline, CDR1 is LGHNA and CDR2 is YNFKEQ. CDR3 size: 15 residues. V trimming: 5 bases; J trimming: 5 bases; junction bases outside the gene matches: 6. Incomplete CDR3 DNA: TGTGCCAGCAGCAATAGCGGGGGGGGTGTAGATACG. Translation: CASSNSGGGVDT. The entire CDR3 protein reads CASSNSGGGVDTQYF.

This clone was seen ten or more times. The read ends 3 residues early relative to the CDR3; the germline J gene fills the gap. The V and J genes are TRBV30 and TRBJ2-7; D perhaps matches TRBD2 (5 bases). The V gene lost 5 bases and the J gene lost 2 bases, with 22 bases spanning the gap. This CDR3 spans 16 amino acids. Germline V CDR1 and CDR2: GTSNPN, SVGIG (reference sequence). CDR3 DNA (partial): TGTGCCTGGCCGGCGGGCCTTCCCTCAACGGCCTACGAG. This gives the protein CAWPAGLPSTAYE. The whole CDR3 region reads CAWPAGLPSTAYEQYF.

This clone came up many times. The read ends 3 residues shy of where the CDR3 ends; the end is completed using the germline J gene. This chain links TRBV19 with TRBJ1-4, with 8 positions matching TRBD1. This CDR3 comprises 12 residues. Germline CDR1 and CDR2: LNHDA and SQIVND (reference sequence). The junction had 3 bases not matched to a gene; V was cut back by 9 bases and J by 6 bases. This chain's CDR3 is CASDRGDEKLFF. CDR3 bases read: TGTGCCAGCGACAGGGGAGATGAAAAA. Full variable domain (remainder filled in from reference TRBV19 and TRBJ1-4): DGGITQSPKYLFRKEGQNVTLSCEQNLNHDAMYWYRQDPGQGLRLIYYSQIVNDFQKGDIAEGYSVSREKKESFPLTVTSAQKNPTAFYLCASDRGDEKLFFGSGTQLSVL.

This clone was seen at least ten times. Sequencing ends 3 residues short of the CDR3 end; the germline J gene provides the rest. This chain joins TRBV2 and TRBJ2-6, with D uncertain. V was cut by 6 bases and J by 1 base, with 13 bases left in between. The V gene's germline CDR1 is SNHLY and CDR2 FYNNEI. This CDR3 is built from 16 residues. CDR3 bases read: TGTGCCAGCAGCGCCTTAGGGCAGTCTGGGGCCAACGTC. Residues: CASSALGQSGANV. The full CDR3 is CASSALGQSGANVLTF.

Notes on this clone: The missing CDR3 end, 3 residues past where the read stops, is filled in from the germline J gene. The chain links TRBV30 to TRBJ2-4; D gene ambiguous. The CDR3 sequence is 17 residues long. Per the germline V gene, CDR1 is GTSNPN and CDR2 is SVGIG (reference sequence). The part of the CDR3 DNA that was read is TGTGCCTGGAGTGTACCTGTCCCAGAGCGAGCTAACTATGGT. Its translation is CAWSVPVPERANYG. The whole CDR3 protein reads CAWSVPVPERANYGQYF.

In its sample, this clone was seen many times. Coverage ceases 3 residues before the CDR3 finishes, and the germline J gene fills in the end. V and J are TRBV19 and TRBJ1-6; a weak D match, TRBD1 (6 bases). This CDR3 has 17 amino acids. The V end lost 3 bases, the J end lost 0 bases, and 12 bases lay between the germline ends. CDR1 is LNHDA and CDR2 is SQIVND in the germline V gene (reference sequence). CDR3 region: CASSMTGTSSYNSPLHF. Incomplete CDR3 DNA: TGTGCCAGTAGTATGACGGGGACAAGCTCCTATAATTCACCC.